The clone carrying this T cell receptor beta chain occurred once. As for time point: baseline pretreatment blood. Treatment defined: 15 Gy SBRT to primary tumor, nephrectomy 4 weeks later. Some clones are missing from TCRdb's copy, which holds only in-frame ones; the method was immunoSEQ multiplex PCR. Of 150,000 or so clones listed, about 88% are singletons. This sample is part of a study of radiation and T cells in renal cell carcinoma. This specimen was blood, taken from a patient whose treatment included radiotherapy and nephrectomy. This sequence originates from a woman in her sixties or seventies with renal cell carcinoma.

The CDR3 nucleotides read TGTGCCAGCAGCTTAATAGCGGGGGGGACCTACAATGAGCAGTTCTTC. This codes for CASSLIAGGTYNEQFF. This chain uses TRBV7-2 with TRBJ2-1; 11 bases line up with TRBD2. V shed 2 bases and J 2 bases; nucleotides not matched to a gene: 2. Germline assignment: CDR1 SGHTA and CDR2 FQGNSA. CDR3 size: 16 residues. The entire variable domain, with the rest obtained from reference TRBV7-2 and TRBJ2-1, is as follows: GAGVSQSPSNKVTEKGKDVELRCDPISGHTALYWYRQSLGQGLEFLIYFQGNSAPDKSGLPSDRFSAERTGGSVSTLTIQRTQQEDSAVYLCASSLIAGGTYNEQFFGPGTRLTVL.